This TCR beta chain was obtained from a study of blood T cells in healthy people across ages. Study results and caveats: Diversity estimated from one million T cells was considered an underestimate. In long-lived donors, naive CD4+ cell counts and diversity exceeded those of aged donors.

Remarks on this clonotype: The antigen remains unidentified.

V gave up 2 bases and J gave up 4 bases, with 12 bases separating them. CDR1 and CDR2 from the germline V gene are MDHEN and SYDVKM. The CDR3 is 15 residues long. Sample-barcoded 5' priming and a J-beta primer mix drove a second PCR of roughly 6 to 12 cycles. Each cDNA molecule received a tag from a template-switch adaptor that had 12 random nucleotides. TCRdb re-called the 5' RACE reads through MiXCR, storing one row per CDR3 protein. The sample contains more than 700,000 distinct CDR3 sequences, more than 35% of which appear only once. The chain couples TRBV28 to TRBJ1-5; D gene ambiguous. The receptor was derived from a man older than 75 in good health. The sample taken for sequencing was blood. The CDR3 nucleotides are TGTGCCAGCAGTTTAAGTCCCTATGGGAATCAGCCCCAGCATTTT. Translating it yields CASSLSPYGNQPQHF.